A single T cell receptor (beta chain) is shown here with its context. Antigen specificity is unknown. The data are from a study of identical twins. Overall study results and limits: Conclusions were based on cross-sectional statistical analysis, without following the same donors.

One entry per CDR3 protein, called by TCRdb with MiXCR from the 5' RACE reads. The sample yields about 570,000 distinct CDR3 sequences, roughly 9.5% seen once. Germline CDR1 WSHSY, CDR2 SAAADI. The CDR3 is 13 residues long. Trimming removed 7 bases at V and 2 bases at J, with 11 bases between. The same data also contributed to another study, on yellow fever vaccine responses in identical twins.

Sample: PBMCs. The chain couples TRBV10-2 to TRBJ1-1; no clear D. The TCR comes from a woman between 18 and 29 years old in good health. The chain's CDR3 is CASKVTVNTEAFF. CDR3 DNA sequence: TGCGCCAGCAAAGTGACGGTTAACACTGAAGCTTTCTTT.